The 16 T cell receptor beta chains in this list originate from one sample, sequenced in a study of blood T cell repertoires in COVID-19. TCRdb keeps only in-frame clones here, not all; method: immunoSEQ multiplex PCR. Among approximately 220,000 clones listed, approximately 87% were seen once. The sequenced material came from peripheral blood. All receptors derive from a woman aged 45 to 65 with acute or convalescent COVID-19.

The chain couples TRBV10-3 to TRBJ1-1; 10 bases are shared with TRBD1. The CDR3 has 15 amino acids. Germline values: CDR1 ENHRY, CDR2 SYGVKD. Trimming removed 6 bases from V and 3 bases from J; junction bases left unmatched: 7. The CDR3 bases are TGTGCCATCAGGATAAGACAGGGGGCCGACACTGAAGCTTTCTTT. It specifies CAIRIRQGADTEAFF.

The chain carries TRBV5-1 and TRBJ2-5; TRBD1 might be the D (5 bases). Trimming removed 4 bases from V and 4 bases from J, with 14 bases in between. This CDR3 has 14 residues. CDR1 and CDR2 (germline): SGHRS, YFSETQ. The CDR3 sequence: CASSIQGWGETQYF. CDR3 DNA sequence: TGCGCCAGCAGCATTCAGGGATGGGGAGAGACCCAGTACTTC. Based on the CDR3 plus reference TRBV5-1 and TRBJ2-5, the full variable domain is KAGVTQTPRYLIKTRGQQVTLSCSPISGHRSVSWYQQTPGQGLQFLFEYFSETQRNKGNFPGRFSGRQFSNSRSEMNVSTLELGDSALYLCASSIQGWGETQYFGPGTRLLVL.

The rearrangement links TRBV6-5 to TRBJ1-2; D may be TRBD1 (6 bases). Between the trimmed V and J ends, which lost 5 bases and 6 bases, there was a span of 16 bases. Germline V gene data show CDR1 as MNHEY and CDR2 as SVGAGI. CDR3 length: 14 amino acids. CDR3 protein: CASSIGTIEDGYTF. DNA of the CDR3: TGTGCCAGCAGTATCGGGACAATCGAAGATGGCTACACCTTC.

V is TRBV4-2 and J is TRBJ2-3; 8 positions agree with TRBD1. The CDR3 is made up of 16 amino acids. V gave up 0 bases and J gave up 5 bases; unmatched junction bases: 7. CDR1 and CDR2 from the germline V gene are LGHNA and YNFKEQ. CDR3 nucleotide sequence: TGTGCCAGCAGCCAAGAGTCAGGACAGGGCGAAGATACGCAGTATTTT. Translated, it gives CASSQESGQGEDTQYF.

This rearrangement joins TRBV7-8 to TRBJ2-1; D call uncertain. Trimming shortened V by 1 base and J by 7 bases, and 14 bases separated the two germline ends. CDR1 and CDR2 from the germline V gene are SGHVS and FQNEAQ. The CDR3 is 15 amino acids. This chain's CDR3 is CASSLDWLVMNEQFF. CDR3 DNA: TGTGCCAGCAGCTTAGATTGGCTAGTCATGAATGAGCAGTTCTTC.

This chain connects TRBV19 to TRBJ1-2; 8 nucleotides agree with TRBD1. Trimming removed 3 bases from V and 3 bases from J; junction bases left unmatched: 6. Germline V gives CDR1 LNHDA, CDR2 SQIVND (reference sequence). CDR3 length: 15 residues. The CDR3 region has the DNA TGTGCCAGTAGTATCCCCGCGACAGGGGACTATGGCTACACCTTC. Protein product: CASSIPATGDYGYTF.

Here the CDR3 reads CASSPFPGGNGYGYTF. CDR3 DNA sequence: TGTGCCAGCAGCCCTTTTCCAGGGGGAAACGGCTATGGCTACACCTTC. The chain joins TRBV7-8 to TRBJ1-2; the match to TRBD1 covers 7 bases. Germline V gives CDR1 SGHVS, CDR2 FQNEAQ. The CDR3 has 16 residues. V trimming: 5 bases; J trimming: 4 bases; junction bases outside the gene matches: 13. The full variable domain, rest sourced from reference TRBV7-8 and TRBJ1-2, is GAGVSQSPRYKVAKRGQDVALRCDPISGHVSLFWYQQALGQGPEFLTYFQNEAQLDKSGLPSDRFFAERPEGSVSTLKIQRTQQEDSAVYLCASSPFPGGNGYGYTFGSGTRLTVV.

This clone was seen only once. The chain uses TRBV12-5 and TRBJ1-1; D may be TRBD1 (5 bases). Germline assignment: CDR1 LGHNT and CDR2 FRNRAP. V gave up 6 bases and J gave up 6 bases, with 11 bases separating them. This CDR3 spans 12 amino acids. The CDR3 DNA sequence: TGTGCTAGTGGGGGGGGTCAGGCTGAAGCTTTCTTT. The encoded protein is CASGGGQAEAFF.

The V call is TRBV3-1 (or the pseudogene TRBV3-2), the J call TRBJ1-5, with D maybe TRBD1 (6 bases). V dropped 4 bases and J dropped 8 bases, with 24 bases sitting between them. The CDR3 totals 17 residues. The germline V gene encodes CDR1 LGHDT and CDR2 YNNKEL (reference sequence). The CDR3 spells CASSLKKTTGKKEPQHF. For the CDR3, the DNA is TGTGCCAGCAGCCTCAAAAAGACTACAGGGAAGAAGGAGCCCCAGCATTTT.

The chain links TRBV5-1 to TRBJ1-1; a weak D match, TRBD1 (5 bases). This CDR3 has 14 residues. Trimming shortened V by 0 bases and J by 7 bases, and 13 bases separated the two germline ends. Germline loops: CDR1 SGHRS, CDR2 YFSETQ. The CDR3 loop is CASSLVQAESEAFF. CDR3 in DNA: TGCGCCAGCAGCTTGGTACAGGCGGAAAGTGAAGCTTTCTTT.

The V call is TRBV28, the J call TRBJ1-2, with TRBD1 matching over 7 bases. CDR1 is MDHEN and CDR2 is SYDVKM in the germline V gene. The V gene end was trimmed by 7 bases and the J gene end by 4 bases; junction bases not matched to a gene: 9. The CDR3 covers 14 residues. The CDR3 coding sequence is TGTGCCAGCACCTCAGGGGGAAGCCTCTATGGCTACACCTTC. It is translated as CASTSGGSLYGYTF.

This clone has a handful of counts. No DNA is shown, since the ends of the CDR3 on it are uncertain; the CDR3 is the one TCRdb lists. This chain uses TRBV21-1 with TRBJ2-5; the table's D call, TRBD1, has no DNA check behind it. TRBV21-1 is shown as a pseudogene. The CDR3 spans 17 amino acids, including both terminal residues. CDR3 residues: CASSKVWGQGARETQYF.

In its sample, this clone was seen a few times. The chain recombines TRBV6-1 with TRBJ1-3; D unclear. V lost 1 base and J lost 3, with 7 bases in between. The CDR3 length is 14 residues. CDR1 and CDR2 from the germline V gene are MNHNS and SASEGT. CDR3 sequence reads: CASSEGANGNTIYF. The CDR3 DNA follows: TGTGCCAGCAGTGAAGGGGCTAATGGAAACACCATATATTTT.

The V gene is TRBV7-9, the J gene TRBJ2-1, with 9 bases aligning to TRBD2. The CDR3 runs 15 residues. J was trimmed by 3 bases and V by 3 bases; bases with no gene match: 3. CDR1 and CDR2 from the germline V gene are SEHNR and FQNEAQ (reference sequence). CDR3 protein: CASSFTSGYYNEQFF. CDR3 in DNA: TGTGCCAGCAGCTTCACTAGCGGGTACTACAATGAGCAGTTCTTC.

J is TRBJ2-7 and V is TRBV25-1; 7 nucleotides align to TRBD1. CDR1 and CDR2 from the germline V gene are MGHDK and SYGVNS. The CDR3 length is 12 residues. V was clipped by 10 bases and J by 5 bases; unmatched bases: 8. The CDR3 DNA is TGTGCCATAGGGGGCGGAGTGGACGAGCAGTACTTC. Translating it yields CAIGGGVDEQYF.

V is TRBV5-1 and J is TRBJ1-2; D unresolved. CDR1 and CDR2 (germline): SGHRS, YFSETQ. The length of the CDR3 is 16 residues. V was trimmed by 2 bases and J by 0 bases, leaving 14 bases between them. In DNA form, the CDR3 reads TGCGCCAGCAGCTTTCTAACAGAAGTACCTAACTATGGCTACACCTTC. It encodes CASSFLTEVPNYGYTF.